These 17 T cell receptor beta chains originate from one sample sequenced in a study of blood T cell repertoires in COVID-19. Assay used: immunoSEQ multiplex PCR; TCRdb lists only in-frame clones, some missing. Here the sample spans approximately 260,000 clones, approximately 79% being singletons. The specimen sequenced was PBMCs or T cells enriched from blood (not recorded which). These receptors all come from a man aged 25 to 45 with acute COVID-19.

The rearrangement uses TRBV13 and TRBJ2-1; 13 bases line up with TRBD2. With 3 bases clipped from V and 3 bases from J, the junction kept 2 bases outside the gene matches. The CDR3 is 16 residues long. In germline, CDR1 is PRHDT, CDR2 FYEKMQ (reference sequence). CDR3 in DNA: TGTGCCAGCAGCTTGGGACTAGCGGGGAACTACAATGAGCAGTTCTTC. It specifies CASSLGLAGNYNEQFF.

V is TRBV15 and J is TRBJ2-3; the match to TRBD1 covers 12 bases. The CDR3 runs to 17 residues. V was pared by 0 bases and J by 6 bases, with 7 bases of the junction left unmatched. Germline CDR1 and CDR2: LNHNV and YYDKDF (reference sequence). The DNA of the CDR3 is TGTGCCACCAGCAGAGATAGGGGGACAGGGGGCCTCGATACGCAGTATTTT. Translating it yields CATSRDRGTGGLDTQYF.

This sequence joins TRBV9 and TRBJ2-3; TRBD1 matches at 7 bases. This CDR3 region has 12 residues. CDR1 and CDR2 from the germline V gene are SGDLS and YYNGEE. J lost 5 bases, V lost 3 bases, and 0 bases had no gene match. Written as DNA, the CDR3 is TGTGCCAGCAGCGCAGGGGGAGATACGCAGTATTTT. Amino acid sequence: CASSAGGDTQYF. Complete variable domain (other parts from reference TRBV9 and TRBJ2-3): DSGVTQTPKHLITATGQRVTLRCSPRSGDLSVYWYQQSLDQGLQFLIQYYNGEERAKGNILERFSAQQFPDLHSELNLSSLELGDSALYFCASSAGGDTQYFGPGTRLTVL.

This clone was counted between two and nine times. The CDR3 protein is CASSQGGLVSPSSPLHF. Here the CDR3 DNA reads TGTGCCAGCAGCCAAGGAGGTTTGGTCAGCCCCTCTTCACCCCTCCACTTT. The J gene is TRBJ1-6, the V gene TRBV4-2, with D unclear. The CDR3 is made up of 17 amino acids. Trimming cost V 1 base and J 9 bases, with 19 bases left between them. CDR1 and CDR2 (germline): LGHNA, YNFKEQ.

The chain joins TRBV3-1 (or the pseudogene TRBV3-2) to TRBJ1-3; possibly TRBD1 for D (5 bases). CDR3 length: 16 amino acids. Germline V gives CDR1 LGHDT, CDR2 YNNKEL (reference sequence). Trimming cost V 0 bases and J 0 bases, with 9 bases left between them. The CDR3 is CASSQDRRGSGNTIYF. CDR3 DNA: TGTGCCAGCAGCCAAGATAGAAGGGGCTCTGGAAACACCATATATTTT.

This chain uses TRBV7-2 with TRBJ1-2, with TRBD1 identical over 8 bases. V gave up 4 bases and J gave up 5 bases; unmatched junction bases: 9. The CDR3 has 15 residues. Germline loops: CDR1 SGHTA, CDR2 FQGNSA. The CDR3 DNA is TGTGCCAGCAGCTCCACCAGGACAGGGATATATGGCTACACCTTC. Translating it yields CASSSTRTGIYGYTF.

The rearrangement links TRBV7-2 to TRBJ2-7; a weak D match, TRBD2 (7 bases). CDR1 and CDR2 (germline): SGHTA, FQGNSA. V was trimmed by 5 bases and J by 2 bases, leaving 13 bases between them. The CDR3 loop spans 14 amino acids. The CDR3 nucleotides are TGTGCCAGCAGCCCTAGGGGGGGCCCCTACGAGCAGTACGTC. Translation gives CASSPRGGPYEQYV.

The chain has TRBV7-9 and TRBJ1-1; TRBD1 might be the D (6 bases). The CDR3 is 14 amino acids. V lost 5 bases to trimming and J lost 7 bases, with 17 bases between them. The germline CDR1 and CDR2 sequences are SEHNR and FQNEAQ (reference sequence). The CDR3 here is CASSTQVRGNEAFF. DNA of the CDR3: TGTGCCAGCAGCACACAGGTTAGGGGGAATGAAGCTTTCTTT. The full variable domain, in which reference TRBV7-9 and TRBJ1-1 provide the parts outside the CDR3, is DTGVSQNPRHKITKRGQNVTFRCDPISEHNRLYWYRQTLGQGPEFLTYFQNEAQLEKSRLLSDRFSAERPKGSFSTLEIQRTEQGDSAMYLCASSTQVRGNEAFFGQGTRLTVV.

V and J are TRBV5-4 and TRBJ1-1, with unresolved D. The CDR3 totals 14 residues. Germline loops: CDR1 SGHNT, CDR2 YYREEE (reference sequence). V was trimmed by 4 bases and J by 6 bases, leaving 16 bases between them. The CDR3 DNA reads as TGTGCCAGCAGCGCCTATGATAGGGAGCCTGAAGCTTTCTTT. Its protein is CASSAYDREPEAFF.

The rearrangement links TRBV9 to TRBJ1-1; TRBD1 aligns across 11 bases. This CDR3 has 18 residues. V lost 2 bases to trimming and J lost 1 base; unmatched junction nucleotides: 10. From germline, CDR1 is SGDLS and CDR2 YYNGEE. The CDR3 DNA sequence: TGTGCCAGCAGCGTCGGACAGGGGGCATTGATACCGAACACTGAAGCTTTCTTT. As protein: CASSVGQGALIPNTEAFF.

This rearrangement joins TRBV19 to TRBJ2-3, with 8 bases identical to TRBD2. V lost 8 bases to trimming and J lost 1 base; unmatched junction nucleotides: 2. Per germline, CDR1 LNHDA and CDR2 SQIVND (reference sequence). CDR3 length: 13 amino acids. For the CDR3, the DNA is TGTGCCAGTCAGACTAGCGGCACAGATACGCAGTATTTT. As protein: CASQTSGTDTQYF.

This clone was seen a handful of times. The rearrangement uses TRBV6-5 and TRBJ1-2; 9 bases align to TRBD1. This CDR3 contains 16 residues. Trimming removed 4 bases from V and 5 bases from J; junction bases left unmatched: 11. CDR1 and CDR2 (germline): MNHEY, SVGAGI. The CDR3 sequence: CASSFTGGRAIYGYTF. The DNA of the CDR3 is TGTGCCAGCAGTTTCACAGGGGGCCGAGCTATTTATGGCTACACCTTC.

The CDR3 nucleotides are TGTGCCAGCAGCTCGATACGCCGGGACAGGGGTTTGGATGAGCAGTTCTTC. Its translation: CASSSIRRDRGLDEQFF. V usage is TRBV7-9 and J usage is TRBJ2-1; 10 bases align to TRBD1. The CDR3 has 17 residues. V was clipped by 4 bases and J by 8 bases; unmatched bases: 14. The germline V gene encodes CDR1 SEHNR and CDR2 FQNEAQ (reference sequence).

V is TRBV5-1 and J is TRBJ2-1; 7 positions agree with TRBD1. V trimming: 2 bases; J trimming: 4 bases; junction bases outside the gene matches: 6. The CDR3 is 15 amino acids. CDR1 and CDR2 from the germline V gene are SGHRS and YFSETQ. Here the CDR3 DNA reads TGCGCCAGCAGCTTAAGTCTACAGGGGTACAATGAGCAGTTCTTC. Amino acid sequence: CASSLSLQGYNEQFF.

V usage is TRBV18 and J usage is TRBJ1-3; D is perhaps TRBD1 (6 bases). CDR3 length: 14 amino acids. The V end lost 2 bases, the J end lost 1 base, and 6 bases lay between the germline ends. CDR1 and CDR2 (germline): KGHSH, LQKENI. The CDR3 loop is CASSPGQSGNTIYF. As DNA, the CDR3 is TGTGCCAGCTCACCAGGACAGTCTGGAAACACCATATATTTT.

CDR3 bases: TGCAGTGCTAGTGTCGGAGGAAGAGCGAATGGCTACACCTTC. Translating gives CSASVGGRANGYTF. The rearrangement uses TRBV20-1 and TRBJ1-2; D not resolved. The CDR3 runs 14 residues. The V gene lost 3 bases and the J gene lost 6 bases, with 17 bases spanning the gap. The germline gives CDR1 DFQATT, CDR2 SNEGSKA (reference sequence).

Details on this clone: In the same sample, other DNA sequences code for this CDR3. The rearrangement uses TRBV19 and TRBJ1-5; the D gene is possibly TRBD1 (6 bases). Germline CDR1 is LNHDA and CDR2 is SQIVND (reference sequence). V was pared by 2 bases and J by 4 bases, with 6 bases between. This CDR3 comprises 13 residues. The DNA of the CDR3 is TGTGCCAGTAGTATAAGGGGGAATCAGCCCCAGCATTTT. This gives the protein CASSIRGNQPQHF.